The T cell receptor (beta chain) under discussion was sequenced for a study of CD8+ T cells in alopecia areata. With regard to this clone: Its target is not known.

CDR1 SGHDT and CDR2 YYEEEE come from the germline V gene. CDR3 length: 16 residues. Germline trimming cut 0 bases from V and 3 bases from J; bases unmatched to any gene: 3. Sequencing templates came from extracted RNA that was reverse transcribed into cDNA. The repertoire was sequenced with immunoSEQ multiplex PCR; TCRdb's copy has only in-frame clones and lacks some. The data show about 150,000 clones, with around 71% seen just once and more than 0.7% held by the top ten. Study outcomes and limitations: Among the cells sequenced in scalp samples are also the resident alphabeta T cells of normal skin. Lesional scalp, especially alopecia totalis/universalis, showed higher clonality than normal scalp.

Treatment specified: oral pan-JAK inhibitor, 5-10 mg twice daily. The chain links TRBV5-6 to TRBJ2-3, with 11 positions matching TRBD2. The clonotype originates from a human donor with alopecia areata. The sequenced sample was CD4+ T cells sorted from blood, obtained at week 4, from a patient treated with tofacitinib. The DNA of the CDR3 is TGTGCCAGCAGCTTGGACACTAGCGGGGGAACAGATACGCAGTATTTT. It is translated as CASSLDTSGGTDTQYF. Together with reference TRBV5-6 and TRBJ2-3, the CDR3 gives the full variable domain: DAGVTQSPTHLIKTRGQQVTLRCSPKSGHDTVSWYQQALGQGPQFIFQYYEEEERQRGNFPDRFSGHQFPNYSSELNVNALLLGDSALYLCASSLDTSGGTDTQYFGPGTRLTVL.